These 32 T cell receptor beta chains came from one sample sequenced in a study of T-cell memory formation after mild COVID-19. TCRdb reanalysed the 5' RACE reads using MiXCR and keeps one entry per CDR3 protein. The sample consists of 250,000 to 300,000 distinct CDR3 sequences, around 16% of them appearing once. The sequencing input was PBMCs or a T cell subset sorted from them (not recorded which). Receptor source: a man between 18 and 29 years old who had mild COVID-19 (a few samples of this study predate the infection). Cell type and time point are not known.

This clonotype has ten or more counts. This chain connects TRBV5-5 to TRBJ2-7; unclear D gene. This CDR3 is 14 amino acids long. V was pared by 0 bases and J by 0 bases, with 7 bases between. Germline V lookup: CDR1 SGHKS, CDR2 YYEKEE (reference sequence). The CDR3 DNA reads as TGTGCCAGCAGCTTGGCCGTCAGCTCCTACGAGCAGTACTTC. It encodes CASSLAVSSYEQYF.

CDR3 region: CASSSRQAETQYF. The CDR3 bases are TGTGCCAGCAGTTCGCGGCAGGCGGAGACCCAGTACTTC. The chain has TRBV6-5 and TRBJ2-5; D not certain. This CDR3 region has 13 residues. V was cut by 4 bases and J by 5 bases, with 11 bases left in between. Germline-derived CDR1 and CDR2 are MNHEY and SVGAGI.

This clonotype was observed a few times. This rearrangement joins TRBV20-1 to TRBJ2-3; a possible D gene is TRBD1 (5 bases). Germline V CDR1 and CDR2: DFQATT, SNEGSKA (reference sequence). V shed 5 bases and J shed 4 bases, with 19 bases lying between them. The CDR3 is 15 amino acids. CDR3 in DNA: TGCAGTGCTCGTTATCTGGGGCCCCGGCCAGATACGCAGTATTTT. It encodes CSARYLGPRPDTQYF.

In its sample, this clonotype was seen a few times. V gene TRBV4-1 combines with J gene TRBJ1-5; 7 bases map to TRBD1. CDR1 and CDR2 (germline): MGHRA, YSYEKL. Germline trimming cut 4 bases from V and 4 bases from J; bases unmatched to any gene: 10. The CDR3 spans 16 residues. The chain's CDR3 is CASSLRQGFRNQPQHF. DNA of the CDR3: TGCGCCAGCAGCCTGAGACAGGGCTTTAGGAATCAGCCCCAGCATTTT.

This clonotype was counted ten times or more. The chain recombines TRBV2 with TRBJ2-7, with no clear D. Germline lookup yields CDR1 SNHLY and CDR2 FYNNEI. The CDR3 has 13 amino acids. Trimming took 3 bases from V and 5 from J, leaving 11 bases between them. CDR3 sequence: CASSEFPRDEQYV. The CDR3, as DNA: TGTGCCAGCAGTGAGTTCCCCCGGGACGAGCAGTACGTC.

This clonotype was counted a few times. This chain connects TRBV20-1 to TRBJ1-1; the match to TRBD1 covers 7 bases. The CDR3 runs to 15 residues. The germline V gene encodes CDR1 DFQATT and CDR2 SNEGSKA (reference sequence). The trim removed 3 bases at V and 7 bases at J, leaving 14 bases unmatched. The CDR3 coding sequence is TGCAGTGCTAGCGGAACCCGTCAGGGGGGGATTGAAGCTTTCTTT. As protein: CSASGTRQGGIEAFF.

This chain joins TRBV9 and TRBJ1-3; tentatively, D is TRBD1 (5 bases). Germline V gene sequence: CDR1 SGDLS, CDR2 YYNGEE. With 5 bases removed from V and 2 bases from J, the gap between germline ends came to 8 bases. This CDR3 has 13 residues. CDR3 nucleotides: TGTGCCAGCAGTTGGGGCGCTGGAAACACCATATATTTT. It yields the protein CASSWGAGNTIYF.

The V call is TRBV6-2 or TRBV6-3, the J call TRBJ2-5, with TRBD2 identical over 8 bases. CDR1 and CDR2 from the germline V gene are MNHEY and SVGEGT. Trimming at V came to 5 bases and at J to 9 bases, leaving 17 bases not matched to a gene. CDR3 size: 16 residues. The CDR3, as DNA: TGTGCCAGCAGTCTACAACCTGGACTAGCCGCGCCGTCCCAGTACTTC. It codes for CASSLQPGLAAPSQYF.

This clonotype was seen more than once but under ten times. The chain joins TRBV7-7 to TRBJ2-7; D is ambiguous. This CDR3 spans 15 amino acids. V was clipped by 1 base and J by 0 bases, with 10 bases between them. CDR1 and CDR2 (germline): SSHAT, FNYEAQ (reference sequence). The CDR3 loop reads CASSLGSPSSYEQYF. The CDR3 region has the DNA TGTGCCAGCAGCTTAGGCTCCCCGAGCTCCTACGAGCAGTACTTC.

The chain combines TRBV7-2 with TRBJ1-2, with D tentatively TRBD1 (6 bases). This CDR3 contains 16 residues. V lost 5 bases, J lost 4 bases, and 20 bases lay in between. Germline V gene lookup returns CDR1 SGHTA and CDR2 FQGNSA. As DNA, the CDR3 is TGTGCCAGCAGCGTGAACCTACAGGGCAGGGCCTATGGCTACACCTTC. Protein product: CASSVNLQGRAYGYTF.

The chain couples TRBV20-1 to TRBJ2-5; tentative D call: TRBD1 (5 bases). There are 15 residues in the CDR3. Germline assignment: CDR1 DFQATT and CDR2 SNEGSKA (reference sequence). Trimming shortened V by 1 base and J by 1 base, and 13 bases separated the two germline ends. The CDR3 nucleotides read TGCAGTGCTAGAGGCCAGGGAAAGAGCCAAGAGACCCAGTACTTC. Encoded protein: CSARGQGKSQETQYF.

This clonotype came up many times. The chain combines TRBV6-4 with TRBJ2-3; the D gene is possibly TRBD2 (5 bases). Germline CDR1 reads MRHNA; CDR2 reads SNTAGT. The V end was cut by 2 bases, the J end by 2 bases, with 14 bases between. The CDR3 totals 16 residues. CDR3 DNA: TGTGCCAGCAGTGACACGTCGGGGAGCGCCACAGATACGCAGTATTTT. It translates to CASSDTSGSATDTQYF.

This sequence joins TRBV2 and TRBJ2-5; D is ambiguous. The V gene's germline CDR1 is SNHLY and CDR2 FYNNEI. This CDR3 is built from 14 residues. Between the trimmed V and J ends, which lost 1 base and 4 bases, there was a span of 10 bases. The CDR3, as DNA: TGTGCCAGCAGTGAAGTGGCAGCTAGAGAGACCCAGTACTTC. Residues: CASSEVAARETQYF.

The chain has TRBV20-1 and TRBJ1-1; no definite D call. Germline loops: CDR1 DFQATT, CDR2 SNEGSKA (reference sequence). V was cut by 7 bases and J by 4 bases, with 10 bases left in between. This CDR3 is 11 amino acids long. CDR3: CSVSLVTEAFF. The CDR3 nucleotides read TGCAGTGTTTCTTTGGTCACTGAAGCTTTCTTT.

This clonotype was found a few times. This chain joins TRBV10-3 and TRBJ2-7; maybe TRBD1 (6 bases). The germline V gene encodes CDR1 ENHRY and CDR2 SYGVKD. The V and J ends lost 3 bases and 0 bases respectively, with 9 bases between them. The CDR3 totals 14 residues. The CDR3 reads CAISEQGSSYEQYF. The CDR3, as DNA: TGTGCCATCAGTGAACAGGGCTCCTCCTACGAGCAGTACTTC.

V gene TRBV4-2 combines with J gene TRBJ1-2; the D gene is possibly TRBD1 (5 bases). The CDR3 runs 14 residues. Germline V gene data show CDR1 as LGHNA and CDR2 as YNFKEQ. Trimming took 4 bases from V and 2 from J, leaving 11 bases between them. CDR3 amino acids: CASSPTGDNYGYTF. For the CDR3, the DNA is TGTGCCAGCAGCCCGACGGGGGACAACTATGGCTACACCTTC.

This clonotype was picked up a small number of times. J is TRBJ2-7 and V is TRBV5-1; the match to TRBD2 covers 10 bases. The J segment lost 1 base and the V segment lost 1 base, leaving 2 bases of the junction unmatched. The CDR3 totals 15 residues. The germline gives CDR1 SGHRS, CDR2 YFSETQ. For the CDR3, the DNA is TGCGCCAGCAGCTTGTCACTAGCGGGGTCCTACGAGCAGTACTTC. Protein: CASSLSLAGSYEQYF.

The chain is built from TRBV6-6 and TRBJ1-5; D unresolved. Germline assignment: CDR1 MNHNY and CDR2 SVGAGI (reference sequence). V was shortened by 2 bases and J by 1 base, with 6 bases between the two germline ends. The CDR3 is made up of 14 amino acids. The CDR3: CASSYRQSNQPQHF. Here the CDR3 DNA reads TGTGCCAGCAGTTACAGGCAGAGCAATCAGCCCCAGCATTTT.

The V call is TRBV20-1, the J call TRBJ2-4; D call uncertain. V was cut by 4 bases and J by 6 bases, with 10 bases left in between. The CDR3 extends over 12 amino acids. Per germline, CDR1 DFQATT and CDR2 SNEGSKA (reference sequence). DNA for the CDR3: TGCAGTGCTAACGCCCCAGGAAACATTCAGTACTTC. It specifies CSANAPGNIQYF.

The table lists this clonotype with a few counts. The DNA of the CDR3 is TGCGCCAGCAGCTTAGGACAGGGGGCATCTGGGGCCAACGTCCTGACTTTC. Translating gives CASSLGQGASGANVLTF. The V gene is TRBV5-1, the J gene TRBJ2-6; 11 bases align to TRBD1. Trimming at V came to 2 bases and at J to 1 base, leaving 2 bases not matched to a gene. The germline V gene encodes CDR1 SGHRS and CDR2 YFSETQ. The CDR3 sequence is 17 residues long.

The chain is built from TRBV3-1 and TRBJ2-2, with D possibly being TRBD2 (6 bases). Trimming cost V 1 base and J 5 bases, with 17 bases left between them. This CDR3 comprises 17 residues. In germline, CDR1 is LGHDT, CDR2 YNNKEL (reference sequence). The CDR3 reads CASSQVFGGRATGELFF. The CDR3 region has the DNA TGTGCCAGCAGCCAAGTTTTCGGGGGAAGGGCAACCGGGGAGCTGTTTTTT.

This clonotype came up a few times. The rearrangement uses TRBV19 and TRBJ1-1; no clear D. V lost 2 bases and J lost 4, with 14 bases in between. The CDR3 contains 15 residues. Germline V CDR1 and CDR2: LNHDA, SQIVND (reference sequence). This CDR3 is CASSILGRPGTEAFF. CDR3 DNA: TGTGCCAGTAGTATACTTGGGCGTCCCGGCACTGAAGCTTTCTTT.

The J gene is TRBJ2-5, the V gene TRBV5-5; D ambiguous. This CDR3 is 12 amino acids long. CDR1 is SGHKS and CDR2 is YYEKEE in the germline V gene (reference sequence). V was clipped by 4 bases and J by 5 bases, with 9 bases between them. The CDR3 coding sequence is TGTGCCAGCAGCCAGAGGCTGGAGACCCAGTACTTC. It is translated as CASSQRLETQYF.

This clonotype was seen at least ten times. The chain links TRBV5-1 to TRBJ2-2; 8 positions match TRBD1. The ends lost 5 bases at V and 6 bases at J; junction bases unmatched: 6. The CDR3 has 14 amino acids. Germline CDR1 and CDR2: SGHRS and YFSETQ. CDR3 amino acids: CASSPGQGAGELFF. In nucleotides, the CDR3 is TGCGCCAGCAGTCCAGGACAGGGTGCCGGGGAGCTGTTTTTT.

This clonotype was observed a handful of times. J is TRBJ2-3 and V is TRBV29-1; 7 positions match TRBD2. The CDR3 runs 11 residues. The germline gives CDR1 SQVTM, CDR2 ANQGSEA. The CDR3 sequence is CSIGGADTQYF. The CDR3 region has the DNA TGCAGTATTGGGGGGGCAGATACGCAGTATTTT.

The CDR3 DNA reads as TGCGCCAGCAGCTTGGCGGGCGTAGTCACTGAAGCTTTCTTT. It yields the protein CASSLAGVVTEAFF. The chain links TRBV5-1 to TRBJ1-1; D gene uncertain. CDR1 SGHRS and CDR2 YFSETQ come from the germline V gene. Trimming took 0 bases from V and 4 from J, leaving 10 bases between them. The CDR3 contains 14 residues.

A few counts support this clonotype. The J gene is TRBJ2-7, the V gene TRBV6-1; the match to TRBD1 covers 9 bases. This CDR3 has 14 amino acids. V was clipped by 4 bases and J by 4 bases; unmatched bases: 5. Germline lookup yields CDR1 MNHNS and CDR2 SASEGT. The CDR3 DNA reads TGTGCCAGCAGTGTCTCCGGGACAGGGTACGAGCAGTACGTC. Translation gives CASSVSGTGYEQYV.

For the CDR3, the DNA is TGTGCCAGCAGCTTATGGCTAGCGGGGGGAGAGACCCAGTACTTC. Encoded protein: CASSLWLAGGETQYF. The genes are TRBV7-2 and TRBJ2-5; 11 bases line up with TRBD2. The CDR3 has 15 amino acids. The germline V gene encodes CDR1 SGHTA and CDR2 FQGNSA. Unmatched junction bases numbered 3, after V lost 2 bases and J lost 4 bases.

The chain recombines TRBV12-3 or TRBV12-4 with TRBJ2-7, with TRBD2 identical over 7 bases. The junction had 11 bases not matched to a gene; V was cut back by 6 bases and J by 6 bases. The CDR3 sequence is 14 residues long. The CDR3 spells CASSGRDYMAEQYF. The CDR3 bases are TGTGCCAGCAGCGGCCGGGACTACATGGCCGAGCAGTACTTC.

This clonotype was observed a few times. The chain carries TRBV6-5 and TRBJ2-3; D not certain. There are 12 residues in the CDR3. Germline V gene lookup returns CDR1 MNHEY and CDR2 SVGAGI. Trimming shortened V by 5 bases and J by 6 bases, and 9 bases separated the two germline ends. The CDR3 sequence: CASSPDPDTQYF. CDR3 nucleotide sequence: TGTGCCAGCAGTCCTGACCCCGATACGCAGTATTTT.

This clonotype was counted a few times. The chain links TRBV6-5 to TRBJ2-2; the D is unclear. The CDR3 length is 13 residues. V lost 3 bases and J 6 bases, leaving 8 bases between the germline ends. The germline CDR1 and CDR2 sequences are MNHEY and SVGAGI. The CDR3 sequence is CASSYGSAGELFF. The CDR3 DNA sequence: TGTGCCAGCAGTTATGGGTCGGCCGGGGAGCTGTTTTTT.

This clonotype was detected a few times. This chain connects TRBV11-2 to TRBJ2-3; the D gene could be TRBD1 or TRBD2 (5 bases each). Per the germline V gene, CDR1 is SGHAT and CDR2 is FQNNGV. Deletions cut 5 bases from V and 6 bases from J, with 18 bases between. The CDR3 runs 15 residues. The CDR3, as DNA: TGTGCCAGCAGCGCACTACGCCGGGGCATGGATACGCAGTATTTT. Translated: CASSALRRGMDTQYF.